The 8 T cell receptor beta chains below come from one sample, sequenced in a study of early T cells in non-severe SARS-CoV-2 infection. TCRdb fed the 5' RACE reads into MiXCR, producing one record per CDR3 protein. The sample has approximately 39,000 distinct CDR3 sequences, roughly 9.9% seen once. Specimen: whole blood. These receptors came from an adult who was a healthcare worker with PCR-confirmed SARS-CoV-2 infection or an uninfected control (not recorded which).

The chain carries TRBV5-1 and TRBJ1-6, with D unclear. The CDR3 sequence is 15 residues long. Germline V gives CDR1 SGHRS, CDR2 YFSETQ. V lost 0 bases, J lost 7 bases, and 11 bases lay in between. As DNA, the CDR3 is TGCGCCAGCAGCTTGGTCGCAGGTGCAAATTCACCCCTCCACTTT. It yields the protein CASSLVAGANSPLHF.

This clonotype was observed a single time. This chain joins TRBV5-1 and TRBJ1-5; possibly TRBD1 for D (5 bases). CDR1 and CDR2 (germline): SGHRS, YFSETQ. The CDR3 length is 14 residues. Trimming took 2 bases from V and 7 from J, leaving 13 bases between them. The CDR3 loop reads CASSLGEIGQPQHF. Here the CDR3 DNA reads TGCGCCAGCAGCTTAGGGGAAATTGGGCAGCCCCAGCATTTT. The variable domain in full, completed from reference TRBV5-1 and TRBJ1-5, reads KAGVTQTPRYLIKTRGQQVTLSCSPISGHRSVSWYQQTPGQGLQFLFEYFSETQRNKGNFPGRFSGRQFSNSRSEMNVSTLELGDSALYLCASSLGEIGQPQHFGDGTRLSIL.

This clonotype was recorded a few times. This rearrangement joins TRBV28 to TRBJ1-2; D gene unclear. Trimming took 5 bases from V and 7 from J, leaving 5 bases between them. CDR3 length: 10 residues. Germline V gives CDR1 MDHEN, CDR2 SYDVKM. The CDR3 sequence: CASSNSGYTF. In nucleotides, the CDR3 is TGTGCCAGCAGTAACAGTGGCTACACCTTC.

This clonotype was recorded many times. The chain is built from TRBV5-1 and TRBJ1-1; D perhaps matches TRBD1 (6 bases). Between the trimmed V and J ends, which lost 5 bases and 4 bases, there was a span of 12 bases. The germline CDR1 and CDR2 sequences are SGHRS and YFSETQ. The CDR3 is 13 residues long. In DNA, the CDR3 is TGCGCCAGCAGAGCAGGGGAGAGCACTGAAGCTTTCTTT. This gives the protein CASRAGESTEAFF.

This clonotype was seen many times. This sequence joins TRBV15 and TRBJ2-1; 12 nucleotides align to TRBD2. Trimming at V came to 8 bases and at J to 8 bases, leaving 7 bases not matched to a gene. CDR3 size: 14 residues. Germline V gene data show CDR1 as LNHNV and CDR2 as YYDKDF (reference sequence). Here the CDR3 DNA reads TGTGCCACCGGACTAGCGGGACCAAATGATGAGCAGTTCTTC. Translation gives CATGLAGPNDEQFF.

This sequence joins TRBV5-4 and TRBJ1-1, with 7 bases identical to TRBD1. The trim removed 7 bases at V and 0 bases at J, leaving 3 bases unmatched. Germline V gene data show CDR1 as SGHNT and CDR2 as YYREEE (reference sequence). The CDR3 runs to 13 residues. CDR3 sequence: CASRTGMNTEAFF. The DNA for the CDR3 is TGTGCCAGCCGGACAGGCATGAACACTGAAGCTTTCTTT.

The chain is built from TRBV6-2 or TRBV6-3 and TRBJ2-7, with a possible D match to TRBD2 (5 bases). This CDR3 has 14 amino acids. V dropped 5 bases and J dropped 6 bases, with 17 bases sitting between them. Germline V lookup: CDR1 MNHEY, CDR2 SVGEGT. CDR3 amino acids: CASSQEVRRSEQYF. DNA for the CDR3: TGTGCCAGCAGTCAGGAGGTACGGAGGTCCGAGCAGTACTTC.

This clonotype was counted only a few times. The gene calls are TRBV29-1 and TRBJ2-7; perhaps D is TRBD1 or TRBD2 (5 bases each). V was clipped by 6 bases and J by 6 bases, with 18 bases between them. CDR3 length equals 13 residues. Germline lookup yields CDR1 SQVTM and CDR2 ANQGSEA. DNA of the CDR3: TGCAGCGTCGCCCCGGGACCCCAGTCCGAGCAGTACTTC. Its translation is CSVAPGPQSEQYF.